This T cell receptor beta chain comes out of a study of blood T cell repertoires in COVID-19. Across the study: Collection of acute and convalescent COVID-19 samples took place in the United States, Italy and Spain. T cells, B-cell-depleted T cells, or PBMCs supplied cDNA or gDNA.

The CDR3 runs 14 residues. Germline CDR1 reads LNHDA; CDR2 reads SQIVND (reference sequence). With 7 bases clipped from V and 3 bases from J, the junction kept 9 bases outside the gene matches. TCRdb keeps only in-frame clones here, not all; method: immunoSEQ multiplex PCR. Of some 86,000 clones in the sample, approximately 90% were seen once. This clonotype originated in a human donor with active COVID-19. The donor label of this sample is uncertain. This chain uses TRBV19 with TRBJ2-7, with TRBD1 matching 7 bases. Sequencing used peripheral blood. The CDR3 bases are TGTGCCAGTACCGTTGACAGGGCTAGCTACGAGCAGTACTTC. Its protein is CASTVDRASYEQYF.